One sample yielded the 20 T cell receptor beta chains listed below, sequenced in a study of blood T cell repertoires in COVID-19. Data came from immunoSEQ multiplex PCR; TCRdb stores just in-frame clones and leaves some out. The table records approximately 300,000 clones, around nine tenths of them present only once. Sequenced material: peripheral blood. These receptors originate from a young woman with COVID-19, enrolled during active disease.

The chain couples TRBV27 to TRBJ2-1; 8 nucleotides match TRBD2. V was pared by 3 bases and J by 8 bases, with 15 bases of the junction left unmatched. CDR1 and CDR2 (germline): MNHEY, SMNVEV (reference sequence). The CDR3 is 17 amino acids. Written as DNA, the CDR3 is TGTGCCAGCAGTTTGGGGACTAGGGGCGCCAGTTTCGATGAGCAGTTCTTC. Translation gives CASSLGTRGASFDEQFF.

V and J are TRBV11-1 and TRBJ2-7; 10 positions agree with TRBD2. Germline CDR1 is SGHAT and CDR2 is FQDESV (reference sequence). V shed 4 bases, J shed 1 base, and the junction held 4 bases outside the gene matches. CDR3 length: 15 residues. In nucleotides, the CDR3 is TGTGCCAGCAGCTCACGGACTAGCGGTTCCTACGAGCAGTACTTC. The encoded protein is CASSSRTSGSYEQYF.

Points on this clone: In the same sample, other DNA sequences code for this CDR3. The chain uses TRBV19 and TRBJ2-7, with TRBD2 matching over 12 bases. The CDR3 runs 15 residues. Germline CDR1 LNHDA, CDR2 SQIVND (reference sequence). V gave up 3 bases and J gave up 1 base; unmatched junction bases: 1. CDR3 sequence reads: CASSMLAGGSYEQYF. The CDR3 DNA is TGTGCCAGTAGTATGCTAGCGGGAGGGTCCTACGAGCAGTACTTC.

V and J are TRBV24-1 and TRBJ2-1; a weak D match, TRBD2 (6 bases). Per germline, CDR1 KGHDR and CDR2 SFDVKD. This CDR3 is built from 13 residues. V dropped 6 bases and J dropped 6 bases, with 11 bases sitting between them. CDR3 amino acids: CATSPGAGNEQFF. DNA for the CDR3: TGTGCCACCAGTCCGGGAGCGGGCAATGAGCAGTTCTTC.

The J gene is TRBJ1-1, the V gene TRBV7-8; D gene unclear. CDR3 length equals 14 residues. Germline CDR1 SGHVS, CDR2 FQNEAQ. The V gene lost 1 base and the J gene lost 7 bases, with 13 bases spanning the gap. CDR3 DNA: TGTGCCAGCAGCTTAGGGGCAGCATCGGATGAAGCTTTCTTT. Its translation is CASSLGAASDEAFF.

This chain links TRBV4-2 with TRBJ2-1, with D uncertain. The CDR3 extends over 12 amino acids. The germline gives CDR1 LGHNA, CDR2 YNFKEQ. The V end was cut by 0 bases, the J end by 8 bases, with 5 bases between. The DNA for the CDR3 is TGTGCCAGCAGCCAAGATTCGTATGAGCAGTTCTTC. Encoded protein: CASSQDSYEQFF.

Points on this clone: The sample carries other DNA sequences with the same CDR3. The gene calls are TRBV30 and TRBJ2-7, with D perhaps TRBD2 (6 bases). The CDR3 has 11 residues. Germline lookup yields CDR1 GTSNPN and CDR2 SVGIG (reference sequence). Trimming stripped 2 bases from V and 7 bases from J, with 9 bases between. The CDR3 loop reads CAWSIGGEQYF. Written as DNA, the CDR3 is TGTGCCTGGAGTATTGGGGGGGAGCAGTACTTC.

This clone occurred a few times. The chain couples TRBV5-5 to TRBJ2-7; 9 bases are a match to TRBD1. This CDR3 has 16 amino acids. J gave up 5 bases and V 0 bases, and 9 bases lay outside the gene matches. Germline CDR1 SGHKS, CDR2 YYEKEE (reference sequence). The CDR3 DNA reads as TGTGCCAGCAGCTTGGAGGCGGGACAGGGAATCCACGAGCAGTACTTC. This codes for CASSLEAGQGIHEQYF.

V is TRBV19 and J is TRBJ2-2; 8 nucleotides align to TRBD1. The CDR3 totals 14 residues. CDR1 is LNHDA, CDR2 SQIVND, per germline (reference sequence). V shed 6 bases and J 5 bases; nucleotides not matched to a gene: 5. The DNA of the CDR3 is TGTGCCAGTAGGAAGGACAGGGTGACCGGGGAGCTGTTTTTT. Amino acid sequence: CASRKDRVTGELFF.

This chain connects TRBV6-6 to TRBJ2-3; 12 nucleotides agree with TRBD2. Trimming removed 8 bases from V and 6 bases from J; junction bases left unmatched: 3. Germline V CDR1 and CDR2: MNHNY, SVGAGI (reference sequence). The CDR3 is 13 amino acids. CDR3 protein: CASGLAGGDTQYF. The CDR3 DNA reads TGTGCCAGCGGGCTAGCGGGGGGGGATACGCAGTATTTT.

Only a few counts were recorded for this clone. The chain joins TRBV28 to TRBJ2-7; the D gene is possibly TRBD1 (6 bases). The CDR3 loop spans 14 amino acids. Germline lookup yields CDR1 MDHEN and CDR2 SYDVKM. Trimming cost V 1 base and J 6 bases, with 13 bases left between them. DNA for the CDR3: TGTGCCAGCAGTTTATCCCAGGGGCTAGGCGAGCAGTACTTC. It encodes CASSLSQGLGEQYF.

The chain carries TRBV28 and TRBJ1-1; D is possibly TRBD1 (5 bases). Deletions cut 5 bases from V and 0 bases from J, with 16 bases between. This CDR3 region has 16 residues. Per the germline V gene, CDR1 is MDHEN and CDR2 is SYDVKM. The DNA for the CDR3 is TGTGCCAGCAGTGGGGCGGCAGCCGCTATGAACACTGAAGCTTTCTTT. Translation: CASSGAAAAMNTEAFF.

The J gene is TRBJ2-1, the V gene TRBV19; D is possibly TRBD2 (5 bases). Trimming cost V 7 bases and J 2 bases, with 9 bases left between them. This CDR3 comprises 13 residues. CDR1 and CDR2 (germline): LNHDA, SQIVND (reference sequence). The CDR3 loop reads CASTKEAYNEQFF. CDR3 nucleotide sequence: TGTGCCAGTACGAAGGAGGCCTACAATGAGCAGTTCTTC.

The rearrangement uses TRBV7-8 and TRBJ2-6; 10 bases map to TRBD1. Germline V gene lookup returns CDR1 SGHVS and CDR2 FQNEAQ. CDR3 size: 19 residues. V shed 2 bases and J 1 base; nucleotides not matched to a gene: 8. This chain's CDR3 is CASSLSRDRGLSGANVLTF. CDR3 nucleotide sequence: TGTGCCAGCAGCTTAAGCCGGGACAGGGGACTATCTGGGGCCAACGTCCTGACTTTC.

The chain recombines TRBV2 with TRBJ2-7; unclear D gene. The CDR3 runs to 14 residues. Germline V gives CDR1 SNHLY, CDR2 FYNNEI. V lost 4 bases and J lost 6, with 16 bases in between. This CDR3 reads CASSARGEGIEQYF. Written as DNA, the CDR3 is TGTGCCAGCAGTGCCAGAGGTGAAGGCATCGAGCAGTACTTC.

This chain links TRBV19 with TRBJ1-1; no clear D gene. The CDR3 has 12 amino acids. CDR1 and CDR2 from the germline V gene are LNHDA and SQIVND (reference sequence). Trimming removed 5 bases at V and 10 bases at J, with 14 bases between. The CDR3 nucleotides are TGTGCCAGTAGTTCCCCTCTCTACGGAGCTTTCTTT. It yields the protein CASSSPLYGAFF.

This clone appeared once. CDR3 protein: CASSPGQGGGYTF. CDR3 in DNA: TGTGCCAGCAGCCCGGGACAGGGAGGCGGCTACACCTTC. The chain couples TRBV7-2 to TRBJ1-2; 9 bases line up with TRBD1. From germline, CDR1 is SGHTA and CDR2 FQGNSA. This CDR3 contains 13 residues. The junction had 6 bases not matched to a gene; V was cut back by 5 bases and J by 8 bases. The complete variable domain, with remaining parts taken from reference TRBV7-2 and TRBJ1-2, reads GAGVSQSPSNKVTEKGKDVELRCDPISGHTALYWYRQSLGQGLEFLIYFQGNSAPDKSGLPSDRFSAERTGGSVSTLTIQRTQQEDSAVYLCASSPGQGGGYTFGSGTRLTVV.

The chain carries TRBV30 and TRBJ2-5; 7 bases align to TRBD2. This CDR3 is 15 amino acids long. CDR1 is GTSNPN, CDR2 SVGIG, per germline (reference sequence). Trimming cost V 1 base and J 1 base; bases outside gene matches: 6. In DNA, the CDR3 is TGTGCCTGGAGTGGGGCTAGCGGCAGCCAAGAGACCCAGTACTTC. This translates into CAWSGASGSQETQYF. Full variable domain (missing parts from reference TRBV30 and TRBJ2-5): SQTIHQWPATLVQPVGSPLSLECTVEGTSNPNLYWYRQAAGRGLQLLFYSVGIGQISSEVPQNLSASRPQDRQFILSSKKLLLSDSGFYLCAWSGASGSQETQYFGPGTRLLVL.

This CDR3 is CASSLGGYRDTDTQYF. The CDR3, as DNA: TGTGCCAGCAGCTTGGGCGGTTACAGGGACACAGATACGCAGTATTTT. V usage is TRBV5-4 and J usage is TRBJ2-3; a possible D gene is TRBD1 (6 bases). V lost 0 bases and J lost 2, with 13 bases in between. The germline gives CDR1 SGHNT, CDR2 YYREEE (reference sequence). This CDR3 is built from 16 residues.

V usage is TRBV2 and J usage is TRBJ2-7; 10 bases align to TRBD2. V lost 9 bases, J lost 6 bases, and 11 bases stayed unmatched. The CDR3 contains 14 residues. Germline loops: CDR1 SNHLY, CDR2 FYNNEI. CDR3 sequence (DNA): TGTGCCAGTGGGGGGGGACTAGCGATGAGCGAGCAGTACTTC. This encodes CASGGGLAMSEQYF.